The 14 T cell receptor beta chains presented below share a single source sample, sequenced in a study of metastatic and nonmetastatic thyroid tumors. The entire patient cohort was treatment-naive prior to thyroid surgery. TCRdb re-called clones from the PCR reads using MiXCR. This sample carries about 13,000 clones, approximately 22% of them seen once, and the ten largest clones take 3.6%. Material: blood. Receptor source: a female donor with papillary thyroid cancer or a benign thyroid nodule (not recorded which). Some clones in this sample may be carry-over from other donors' samples.

This rearrangement joins TRBV5-1 to TRBJ2-1, with D perhaps TRBD1 or TRBD2 (6 bases each). This CDR3 spans 16 amino acids. Trimming took off 7 bases at V and 7 bases at J, with 24 bases between the two ends. Germline CDR1 is SGHRS and CDR2 is YFSETQ. DNA for the CDR3: TGCGCCAGCCGCTCCCCCGGGGGCCGGGCTTGGAATGAGCAGTTCTTC. Its protein product is CASRSPGGRAWNEQFF.

This clone was counted at least ten times. J is TRBJ1-2 and V is TRBV3-1, with D hard to call. V gave up 0 bases and J gave up 0 bases, with 8 bases separating them. The CDR3 length is 15 residues. The germline V gene encodes CDR1 LGHDT and CDR2 YNNKEL (reference sequence). CDR3 amino acids: CASSQEGGPNYGYTF. The CDR3 nucleotides are TGTGCCAGCAGCCAAGAGGGCGGACCTAACTATGGCTACACCTTC. Complete variable domain (other parts from reference TRBV3-1 and TRBJ1-2): DTAVSQTPKYLVTQMGNDKSIKCEQNLGHDTMYWYKQDSKKFLKIMFSYNNKELIINETVPNRFSPKSPDKAHLNLHINSLELGDSAVYFCASSQEGGPNYGYTFGSGTRLTVV.

This clone was seen repeatedly, ten times or more. The chain has TRBV2 and TRBJ2-5; 8 bases are shared with TRBD2. CDR3 length: 14 amino acids. Per germline, CDR1 SNHLY and CDR2 FYNNEI. V lost 7 bases, J lost 2 bases, and 6 bases stayed unmatched. Here the CDR3 reads CASKRLATQETQYF. The DNA of the CDR3 is TGTGCCAGCAAACGACTAGCGACACAAGAGACCCAGTACTTC.

This clone has a count of ten or more. The rearrangement links TRBV5-8 to TRBJ1-1; 8 bases are a match to TRBD1. The CDR3 has 14 amino acids. V trimming: 4 bases; J trimming: 1 base; junction bases outside the gene matches: 3. Germline V gene sequence: CDR1 SGHTS, CDR2 YDEGEE. Here the CDR3 reads CASSTGQGNTEAFF. CDR3 nucleotides: TGTGCCAGCAGCACAGGACAGGGGAACACTGAAGCTTTCTTT.

This clone has a count of ten or more. The chain uses TRBV5-6 and TRBJ2-3, with 8 bases identical to TRBD2. The V gene end was trimmed by 3 bases and the J gene end by 2 bases; junction bases not matched to a gene: 5. The germline V gene encodes CDR1 SGHDT and CDR2 YYEEEE. The CDR3 contains 15 residues. CDR3 bases: TGTGCCAGCAGCTACAGCGGGAGATTCACAGATACGCAGTATTTT. Translating it yields CASSYSGRFTDTQYF.

V and J are TRBV18 and TRBJ1-2, with D tentatively TRBD1 (5 bases). Germline-derived CDR1 and CDR2 are KGHSH and LQKENI. This CDR3 is 12 amino acids long. Trimming shortened V by 1 base and J by 6 bases, and 6 bases separated the two germline ends. CDR3 bases: TGTGCCAGCTCACCACGAGGGGATGGCTACACCTTC. It specifies CASSPRGDGYTF.

This clone is medium-sized (0.01 to 0.1%). The V gene is TRBV20-1, the J gene TRBJ2-7; a possible D gene is TRBD2 (6 bases). The germline V gene encodes CDR1 DFQATT and CDR2 SNEGSKA (reference sequence). V was cut by 7 bases and J by 1 base, with 17 bases left in between. CDR3 size: 14 residues. The DNA for the CDR3 is TGCAGTGGATCGGAGGGTAAAGGGTCCTACGAGCAGTACTTC. Protein sequence: CSGSEGKGSYEQYF.

Note on this clone: As the CDR3 is not closed by the conserved phenylalanine or tryptophan, this likely results from a read error. This sequence joins TRBV29-1 and TRBJ2-7; a possible D gene is TRBD1 (5 bases). CDR1 is SQVTM and CDR2 is ANQGSEA in the germline V gene. The CDR3 extends over 12 amino acids. CDR3 sequence (DNA): TGCAGAGTTGGGCAGGGATTCCGCGAGCAGTACTTA. Protein: CRVGQGFREQYL.

By share of the sample, this clone is medium-sized (0.01 to 0.1%). V and J are TRBV10-3 and TRBJ2-2, with D unresolved. CDR1 is ENHRY, CDR2 SYGVKD, per germline. This CDR3 region has 13 residues. Trimming removed 10 bases from V and 2 bases from J, with 11 bases in between. CDR3 sequence: CANRDSNTGELFF. As DNA, the CDR3 is TGTGCCAACAGAGACTCCAACACCGGGGAGCTGTTTTTT.

This clone was picked up many times. The V and J genes are TRBV5-1 and TRBJ2-7, with a possible D match to TRBD1 (5 bases). V lost 0 bases and J 3 bases, leaving 10 bases between the germline ends. This CDR3 has 14 residues. Germline CDR1 reads SGHRS; CDR2 reads YFSETQ. This CDR3 reads CASSLGAGFYEQYF. The CDR3 DNA sequence: TGCGCCAGCAGCTTGGGGGCAGGGTTCTACGAGCAGTACTTC.

In its sample, this clone was seen many times. The gene calls are TRBV11-2 and TRBJ2-7, with D tentatively TRBD1 (5 bases). The length of the CDR3 is 14 residues. Per the germline V gene, CDR1 is SGHAT and CDR2 is FQNNGV. V was trimmed by 7 bases and J by 6 bases, leaving 19 bases between them. Here the CDR3 DNA reads TGTGCCAGCACCCCGGACGCTCGGCAGGGCGAGCAGTACTTC. It codes for CASTPDARQGEQYF. The full variable domain, with the rest looked up from reference TRBV11-2 and TRBJ2-7, is EAGVAQSPRYKIIEKRQSVAFWCNPISGHATLYWYQQILGQGPKLLIQFQNNGVVDDSQLPKDRFSAERLKGVDSTLKIQPAKLEDSAVYLCASTPDARQGEQYFGPGTRLTVT.

This clone came up many times. This chain uses TRBV11-2 with TRBJ2-1, with 12 bases lining up with TRBD2. This CDR3 contains 14 residues. Germline trimming cut 0 bases from V and 16 bases from J; bases unmatched to any gene: 7. Germline V CDR1 and CDR2: SGHAT, FQNNGV. CDR3 nucleotide sequence: TGTGCCAGCAGCTTAGAGGCCGGGACTAGCGGGTTCTTCTTC. Translating it yields CASSLEAGTSGFFF.

This clone was counted ten times or more. This chain connects TRBV3-1 to TRBJ1-6, with 8 bases that match TRBD1. The CDR3 contains 15 residues. Unmatched junction bases numbered 7, after V lost 3 bases and J lost 9 bases. CDR1 is LGHDT, CDR2 YNNKEL, per germline (reference sequence). The CDR3 DNA follows: TGTGCCAGCAGCCAGTCCGGGACAGGCTTTTCACCCCTCCACTTT. This codes for CASSQSGTGFSPLHF.

This clone is categorized as medium-sized. V gene TRBV28 combines with J gene TRBJ2-7; D uncertain. Germline V CDR1 and CDR2: MDHEN, SYDVKM. Deletions cut 2 bases from V and 3 bases from J, with 8 bases between. This CDR3 has 13 amino acids. CDR3 DNA sequence: TGTGCCAGCAGTTTAAAACTTTACTACGAGCAGTACGTC. This sequence encodes CASSLKLYYEQYV.